This TCR beta chain originates from a study of T cell responses to AZD1222 COVID-19 vaccine. In the study overall: Second-dose timings of about 4 or about 12 weeks were pooled.

A remark on this clone: Its antigen is undetermined.

The data were produced by immunoSEQ multiplex PCR, yet TCRdb's version contains in-frame clones alone and is incomplete. The table records more than 100,000 clones, 88% of them present only once. From germline, CDR1 is SGHRS and CDR2 YFSETQ. V lost 2 bases and J lost 5, with 5 bases in between. This CDR3 is built from 12 residues. Whole-study results and caveats: Females made up more of the donors, who were largely white British, and clonal diversity may have come out too low.

V is TRBV5-1 and J is TRBJ2-1, with D hard to call. This sequence originates from an adult in good health. Specimen: peripheral blood, collected on day 0 of AZD1222 vaccination. In nucleotides, the CDR3 is TGCGCCAGCAGCTTATCAGACAATGAGCAGTTCTTC. Translating gives CASSLSDNEQFF.